Below, one TCR beta chain is given with its context. CDR1 and CDR2 from the germline V gene are DFQATT and SNEGSKA (reference sequence). Trimming stripped 5 bases from V and 2 bases from J, with 16 bases between. The CDR3 has 14 residues. TCRdb recomputed calls from the RT-PCR reads with MiXCR, one row per CDR3 protein. This table holds roughly 700,000 distinct CDR3 sequences, 15% to 19% found once. This entry comes from a study of response to subunit inactivated influenza vaccine. V and J are TRBV20-1 and TRBJ2-7; a possible D gene is TRBD2 (6 bases). The clonotype was recovered from a man over 45 who received an inactivated influenza vaccine. The sequenced sample was PBMCs from blood, obtained approximately 13 days after vaccination. CDR3 sequence (DNA): TGCAGTGCTGGACCGGGACTCCGTCCCTACGAGCAGTACTTC. This sequence encodes CSAGPGLRPYEQYF.